This T cell receptor (beta chain) was observed in a study of blood T cells in healthy people across ages. Findings and caveats of the study: Observed TCR beta diversity showed a strong correlation with the percentage of naive T cells as measured by flow cytometry.

Combining a sample-barcoded 5' primer with a J-beta primer mix, a second PCR ran for about 6 to 11 cycles. TCRdb re-analysed the 5' RACE reads in MiXCR, keeping a single row per CDR3 protein. The sample lists 500,000 to 700,000 distinct CDR3 sequences; under 30% were seen once. About this clonotype itself: The antigen remains undetermined. Mismatch with germline at one junction end may stem from a read error.

Every donor gave ten milliliters of peripheral blood. This TCR was sampled from an elderly woman in good health. Material for sequencing was blood.

The CDR3 protein is CASSQNVDRLAGSSGANVRTF. CDR3 bases: TGCGCCAGCAGCCAAAACGTCGACCGACTAGCGGGATCGTCCGGGGCCAACGTCCGGACTTTC. The chain has TRBV4-3 and TRBJ2-6, with 11 bases fitting TRBD2. The CDR3 length is 21 residues. CDR1 is LGHNA, CDR2 YSLEER, per germline.